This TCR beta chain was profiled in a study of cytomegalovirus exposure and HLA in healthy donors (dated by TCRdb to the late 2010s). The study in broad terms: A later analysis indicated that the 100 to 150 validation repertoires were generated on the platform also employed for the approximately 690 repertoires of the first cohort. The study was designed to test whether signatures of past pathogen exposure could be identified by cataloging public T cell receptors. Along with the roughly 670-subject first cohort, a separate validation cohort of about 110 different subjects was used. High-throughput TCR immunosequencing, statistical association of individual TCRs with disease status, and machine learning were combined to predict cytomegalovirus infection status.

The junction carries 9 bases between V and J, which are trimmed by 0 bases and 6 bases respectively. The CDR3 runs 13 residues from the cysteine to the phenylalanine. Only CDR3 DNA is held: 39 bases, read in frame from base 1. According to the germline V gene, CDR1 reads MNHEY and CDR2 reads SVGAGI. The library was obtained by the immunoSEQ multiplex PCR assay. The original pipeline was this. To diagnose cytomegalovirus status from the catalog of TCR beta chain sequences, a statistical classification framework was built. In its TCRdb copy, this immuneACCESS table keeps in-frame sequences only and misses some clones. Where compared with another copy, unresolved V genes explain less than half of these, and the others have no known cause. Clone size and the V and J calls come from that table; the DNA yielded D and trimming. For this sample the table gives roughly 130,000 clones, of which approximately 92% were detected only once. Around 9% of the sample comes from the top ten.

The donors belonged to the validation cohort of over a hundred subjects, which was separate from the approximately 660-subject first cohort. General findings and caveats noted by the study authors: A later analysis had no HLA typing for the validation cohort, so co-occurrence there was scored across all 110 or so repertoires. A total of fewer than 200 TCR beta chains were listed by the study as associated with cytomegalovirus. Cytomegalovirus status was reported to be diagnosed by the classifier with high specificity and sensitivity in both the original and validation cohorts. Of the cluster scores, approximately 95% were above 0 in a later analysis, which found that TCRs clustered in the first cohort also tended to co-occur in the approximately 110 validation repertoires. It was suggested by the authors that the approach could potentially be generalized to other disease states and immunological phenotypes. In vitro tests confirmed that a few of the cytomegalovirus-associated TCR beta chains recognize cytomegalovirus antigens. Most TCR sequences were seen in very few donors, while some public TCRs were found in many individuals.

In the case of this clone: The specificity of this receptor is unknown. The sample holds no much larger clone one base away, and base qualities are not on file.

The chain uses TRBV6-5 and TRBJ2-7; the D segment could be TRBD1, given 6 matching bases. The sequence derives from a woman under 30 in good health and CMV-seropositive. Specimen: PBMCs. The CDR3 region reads CASSYSGAGEQYF. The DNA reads TGTGCCAGCAGTTACTCGGGGGCAGGCGAGCAGTACTTC.